This T cell receptor (beta chain) stems from a study of CD8 T cells in Susac syndrome. The CDR3 length is 14 residues. Per the germline V gene, CDR1 is SEHNR and CDR2 is FQNEAQ (reference sequence). V was trimmed by 9 bases and J by 1 base, leaving 15 bases between them. A quantity of about 0.5 to 1 ug RNA underwent reverse transcription using random hexamers. The CDR3 of TCR beta was amplified by immunoSEQ multiplex PCR across 54 Vbeta and 13 Jbeta. TCRdb reanalysed the immunoSEQ multiplex PCR reads using MiXCR and keeps one entry per CDR3 protein. The repertoire holds around 160,000 distinct CDR3 sequences, roughly 95% seen once, with over 0.09% in the top ten. The TEMRA cells underwent FACS enrichment, while the CD8+ and CD4+ T cells underwent negative isolation.

The rearrangement links TRBV7-9 to TRBJ1-1, with D unresolved. The clonotype originates from a human donor with multiple sclerosis. What was sequenced was CD4+ T cells from PBMCs. The CDR3 protein is CASERTGSNTEAFF. As DNA, the CDR3 is TGTGCCAGTGAGAGGACGGGCTCGAACACTGAAGCTTTCTTT.